This TCR beta chain was identified during a study of blood T cell repertoires in COVID-19. About the research overall: Material from acute and convalescent COVID-19 was sourced from the United States, Italy and Spain. PBMCs, B-cell-depleted T cells, or T cells provided the cDNA or gDNA that made up the material.

J gave up 3 bases and V 5 bases, and 1 base lay outside the gene matches. CDR1 and CDR2 (germline): GTSNPN, SVGIG (reference sequence). CDR3 length equals 13 residues. In the source study's methods: Researchers report that nucleated cell counts were estimated from reference gene primer amplification. The assay was immunoSEQ multiplex PCR, and TCRdb's table has in-frame clones only and misses some. Clone size and the V and J calls come from that table; the DNA yielded D and trimming. Of approximately 150,000 clones in the sample, roughly 77% are singletons; the top ten hold around 4%. V and J are TRBV30 and TRBJ1-5; TRBD1 matches 10 bases. The material sequenced was peripheral blood. The sequence was collected from a man aged 55 to 70 with acute or convalescent COVID-19. CDR3 loop: CAWGQGDNQPQHF. The CDR3 DNA reads TGTGCCTGGGGACAGGGGGACAATCAGCCCCAGCATTTT. Looking up the rest from reference TRBV30 and TRBJ1-5 gives the full variable domain: SQTIHQWPATLVQPVGSPLSLECTVEGTSNPNLYWYRQAAGRGLQLLFYSVGIGQISSEVPQNLSASRPQDRQFILSSKKLLLSDSGFYLCAWGQGDNQPQHFGDGTRLSIL.